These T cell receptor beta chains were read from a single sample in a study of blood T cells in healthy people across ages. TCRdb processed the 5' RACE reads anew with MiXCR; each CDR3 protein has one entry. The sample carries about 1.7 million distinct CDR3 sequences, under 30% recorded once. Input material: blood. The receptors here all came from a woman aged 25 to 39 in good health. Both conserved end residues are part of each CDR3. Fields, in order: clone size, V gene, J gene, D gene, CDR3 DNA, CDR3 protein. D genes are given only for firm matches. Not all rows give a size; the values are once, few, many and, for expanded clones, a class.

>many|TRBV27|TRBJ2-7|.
TGTGCCAGCAGTTCCGGGACTTCTCGGTCCTACGAGCAGTACTTC
CASSSGTSRSYEQYF
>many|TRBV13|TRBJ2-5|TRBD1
TGTGCCAGCAGGCGACAGGGTGGAGAGACCCAGTACTTC
CASRRQGGETQYF
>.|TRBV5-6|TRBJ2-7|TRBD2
TGTGCCAGCAGCTTGGCCGGGGGGACGGGCTCCTACGAGCAGTACTTC
CASSLAGGTGSYEQYF
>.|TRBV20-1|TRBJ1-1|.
TGCAGTGCTAGAGAATCGTCCATGAACACTGAAGCTTTCTTT
CSARESSMNTEAFF
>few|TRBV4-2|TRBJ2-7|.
TGTGCCAGCAGCCAAACCCTCCGGACGGACTCCGGGTCCTACGAGCAGTACTTC
CASSQTLRTDSGSYEQYF
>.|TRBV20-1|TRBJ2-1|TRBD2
TGCAGTGCGATCACCGGGCGGGAGATTTCATACAATGAGCAGTTCTTC
CSAITGREISYNEQFF
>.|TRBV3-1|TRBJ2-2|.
TGTGCCAGCAGCCAAGAAAGGCCCGGGCCCGGGGAGCTGTTTTTT
CASSQERPGPGELFF
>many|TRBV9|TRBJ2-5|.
TGTGCCAGCAGCTCGGCAAGAGTCCAAGAGACCCAGTACTTC
CASSSARVQETQYF
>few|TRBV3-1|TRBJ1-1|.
TGTGCCAGCAGCCAAGGACAGGTGGTAATGAACACTGAAGCTTTCTTT
CASSQGQVVMNTEAFF
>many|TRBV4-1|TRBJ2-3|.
TGCGCCAGCAGCCACCCTAGCACAGATACGCAGTATTTT
CASSHPSTDTQYF
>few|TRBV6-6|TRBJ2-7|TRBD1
TGTGCCAGCAGTTACGAGAGGGACAGGAAAAATTCCTACGAGCAGTACTTC
CASSYERDRKNSYEQYF
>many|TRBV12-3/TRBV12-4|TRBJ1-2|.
TGTGCCAGCAGCCCTAGGACGGAATATGGCTACACCTTC
CASSPRTEYGYTF
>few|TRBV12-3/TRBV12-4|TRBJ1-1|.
TGTGCCAGCAGTTTAGGGGCTGGGGGGTTCACTGAAGCTTTCTTT
CASSLGAGGFTEAFF
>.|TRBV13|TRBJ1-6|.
TGTGCCAGTGGTAGTTCACCCCTCCACTTT
CASGSSPLHF
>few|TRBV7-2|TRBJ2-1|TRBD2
TGTGCCAGCAGCACCCCAGAGCGGGAGGGCCGAAACAATGAGCAGTTCTTC
CASSTPEREGRNNEQFF
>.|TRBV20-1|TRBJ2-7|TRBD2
TGCAGTGCTACCACTAGCGGGGGTGTAACCAATGAGCAGTACTTC
CSATTSGGVTNEQYF
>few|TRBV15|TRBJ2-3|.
TGTGCCACCTGCGAACAAAGCCGGGTAGATACGCAGTATTTT
CATCEQSRVDTQYF
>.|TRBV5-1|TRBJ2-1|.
TGCGCCAGCAGCTTGGTGGAGGGACGGGGTGAGCAGTTCTTC
CASSLVEGRGEQFF
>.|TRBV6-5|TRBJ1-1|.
TGTGCCGGCAGGCGGGGGGCGAACACTGAAGCTTTCTTT
CAGRRGANTEAFF
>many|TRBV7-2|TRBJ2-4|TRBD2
TGTGCCAGCAGCTTAGCCGGGGGACTAGCGGACCTAGCCAAAAACATTCAGTACTTC
CASSLAGGLADLAKNIQYF
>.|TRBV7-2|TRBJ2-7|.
TGTGCCAGCAGCTTCGGCGACCTTGGGGGCGAGCAGTACTTC
CASSFGDLGGEQYF
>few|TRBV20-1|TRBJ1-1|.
TGCAGTGCTAGTGGGGAGAGGGAAACTGAAGCTTTCTTT
CSASGERETEAFF
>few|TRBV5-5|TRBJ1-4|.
TGTGCCAGCAGCTTGGCCGGGGGACCCAAACTGTTTTTT
CASSLAGGPKLFF
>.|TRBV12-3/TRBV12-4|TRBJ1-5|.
TGTGCCAGCAGCCAAGGGCCCGGGCTCAATCAGCCCCAGCATTTT
CASSQGPGLNQPQHF
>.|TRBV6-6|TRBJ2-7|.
TGTGCCAGCAGTTACACCCGGGGCAATGAGCAGTACTTC
CASSYTRGNEQYF
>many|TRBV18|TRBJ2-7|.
TGTGCCAGCTCCGCGGCGCAGAGAGGTTCGTCCTACGAGCAGTACTTC
CASSAAQRGSSYEQYF
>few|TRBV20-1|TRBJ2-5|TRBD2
TGCAGTGCTAGTGACATGGTTGCGGGAGCGGGGGAGACCCAGTACTTC
CSASDMVAGAGETQYF
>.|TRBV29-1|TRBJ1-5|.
TGCAGCGCCAGGGGTAGGGGTGACGATCAGCCCCAGCATTTT
CSARGRGDDQPQHF
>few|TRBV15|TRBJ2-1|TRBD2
TGTGCCACCAGCAGAGCCGGGACTAGCGGGGGTAACAATGAGCAGTTCTTC
CATSRAGTSGGNNEQFF
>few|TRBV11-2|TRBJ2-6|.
TGTGCCAGCAGCTTACAGAACTCTGGGGCCAACGTCCAGACTTTC
CASSLQNSGANVQTF
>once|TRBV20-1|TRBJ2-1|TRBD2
TGCAGTGCTAGAGTTACCCCGGGACTAGCAAGGGGAGAGACCCAGTTCTTC
CSARVTPGLARGETQFF
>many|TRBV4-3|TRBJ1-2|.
TGCGCCAGCAGCCAAGGGACCGGGGAAATTGACGGCTACACCTTC
CASSQGTGEIDGYTF
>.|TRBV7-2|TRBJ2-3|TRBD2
TGTGCCAGCAGCCATGGACTAGCGGGGACTAGCACAGATATGCAGTATTTT
CASSHGLAGTSTDMQYF
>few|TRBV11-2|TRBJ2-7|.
TGTGCCAGCAGCTTAAGGACAGCCTACTCCTACGAGCAGTACTTC
CASSLRTAYSYEQYF
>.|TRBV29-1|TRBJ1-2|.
TGCAGCGTTGTTGTTGACTATGGCTACACCTTC
CSVVVDYGYTF
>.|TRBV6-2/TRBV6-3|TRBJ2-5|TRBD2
TGTGCCAGCAGGCCTACTAGCGGGGGGAGCCAAGAGACCCAGTACTTC
CASRPTSGGSQETQYF
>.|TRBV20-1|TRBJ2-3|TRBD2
TGCAGTGCTAGAGAAAGAAGGAGCGGGAGTAAGAATACGCAGTATTTT
CSARERRSGSKNTQYF
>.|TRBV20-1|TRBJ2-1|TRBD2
TGCAGTGCTAGACAGCCTAGCGGGGGGAGCTCCTACAATGAGCAGTTCTTC
CSARQPSGGSSYNEQFF
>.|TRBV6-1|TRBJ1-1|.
TGTGCCAGCAGACCCCGAGGGCAGGGTGAAGCTTTCTTT
CASRPRGQGEAFF
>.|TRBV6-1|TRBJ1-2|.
TGTGCCAGCAATGAAGGAGGCGGGTCTAACTATGGCTACACCTTC
CASNEGGGSNYGYTF
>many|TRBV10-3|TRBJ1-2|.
TGTGCCATCAGTGAGTCAAACAACGGCTACACCTTC
CAISESNNGYTF
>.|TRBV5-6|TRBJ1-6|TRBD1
TGTGCCAGCAGCCGAATAAGGACAGGCCTTAATTCACCCCTCCACTTT
CASSRIRTGLNSPLHF
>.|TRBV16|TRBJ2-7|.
TGTGCCAGCAGTCACCCGGAGGGCTACGAGCAGTACTTC
CASSHPEGYEQYF
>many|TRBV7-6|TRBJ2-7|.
TGTGCCAGCAGCTTATCCGCAGGGTTCAACGAAGAGCAGTACTTC
CASSLSAGFNEEQYF
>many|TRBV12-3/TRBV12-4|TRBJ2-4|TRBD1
TGTGCCAGCAGTATACAGGGGTCCGTAGCCAAAAACATTCAGTACTTC
CASSIQGSVAKNIQYF